These T cell receptor beta chains were read from a single sample in a study of blood T cell repertoires in COVID-19. Produced via immunoSEQ multiplex PCR; TCRdb's table is partial and in-frame only. This table has some 280,000 clones, approximately 86% appearing once. Sequenced material: peripheral blood. The origin of the receptors is a woman aged 50 to 65 with active or convalescent COVID-19. Each CDR3 is given with its conserved first and last residue. The D gene is left open where the match is weak. The size entry is marked missing in some rows and otherwise reads once, few, many or a size class.

D gene	clone size	J gene	V gene	CDR3 DNA	CDR3 protein
.	.	TRBJ2-3	TRBV19	TGTGCCAGTAGTATAGCGCGCTCCACAGATACGCAGTATTTT	CASSIARSTDTQYF
TRBD2	.	TRBJ2-4	TRBV2	TGTGCCAGCAGGGTCCTCGGACTAGCGGTAGCCAAAAACATTCAGTACTTC	CASRVLGLAVAKNIQYF
TRBD2	few	TRBJ2-3	TRBV28	TGTGCCAGCGCAAACTGGGCACTAGCGGGAATGACAGATACGCAGTATTTT	CASANWALAGMTDTQYF
.	few	TRBJ2-6	TRBV7-6	TGTGCCAGCAGCCACAGGAGGGGGCGAAGCTCTGGGGCCAACGTCCTGACTTTC	CASSHRRGRSSGANVLTF
.	.	TRBJ1-5	TRBV6-5	TGTGCCAGCAGGGTTGGCCCTCAGCCCCAGCATTTT	CASRVGPQPQHF
.	.	TRBJ2-4	TRBV18	TGTGCCAGCTCACCACCCCTAGGAGCCAAAAACATTCAGTACTTC	CASSPPLGAKNIQYF
TRBD1	few	TRBJ2-7	TRBV7-2	TGTGCCAGCAGCTTGGCAGGGGGCTCTATAGGCGAGCAGTACTTC	CASSLAGGSIGEQYF
TRBD2	few	TRBJ2-3	TRBV18	TGTGCCAGCTCACCACTAGCGGGAGATACGCAGTATTTT	CASSPLAGDTQYF
.	.	TRBJ2-1	TRBV6-5	TGTGCCGCGGTGGATGAGGGAAAGGATGAGCAGTTCTTC	CAAVDEGKDEQFF
TRBD2	.	TRBJ2-1	TRBV9	TGTGCCAGCAGCGCCTCCCGCAGGGGACTAGTCTCCTACAATGAGCAGTTCTTC	CASSASRRGLVSYNEQFF
TRBD2	.	TRBJ2-5	TRBV7-9	TGTGCCAGCAGCCGGAGACTAGCGGGAGCGGGTGAGACCCAGTACTTC	CASSRRLAGAGETQYF
TRBD1	once	TRBJ1-1	TRBV11-1	TGTGCCAGCAGCTTCGTAGGACAGGGGAACACTGAAGCTTTCTTT	CASSFVGQGNTEAFF
TRBD2	.	TRBJ2-3	TRBV11-2	TGTGCCAGCAGCTTTTCGAGGACTAGCGGGACTAGCACAGATACGCAGTATTTT	CASSFSRTSGTSTDTQYF
.	.	TRBJ1-2	TRBV5-1	TGCGCCAGCAGACTTACAGGGAACTATGGCTACACCTTC	CASRLTGNYGYTF
TRBD1	once	TRBJ2-7	TRBV5-6	TGTGCCAGCAGCTTGCCACGACAGGACAGGATTGGAGGCGAGCAGTACTTC	CASSLPRQDRIGGEQYF
.	.	TRBJ1-2	TRBV20-1	TGCAGTGCTAGCAGGAACTATGGCTACACCTTC	CSASRNYGYTF
.	.	TRBJ1-5	TRBV19	TGTGCCAGTAGGACGCAGGGCGGCAATCAGCCCCAGCATTTT	CASRTQGGNQPQHF
.	.	TRBJ2-7	TRBV7-8	TGTGCCAGCAGCTTAGGGAACCTAGCCGGCGTTGGCTCCTACGAGCAGTACTTC	CASSLGNLAGVGSYEQYF
.	.	TRBJ2-1	TRBV7-9	TGTGCCAGCAGCCCCTTAGGAGGACCTAAAGGCAATGAGCAGTTCTTC	CASSPLGGPKGNEQFF
.	.	TRBJ2-2	TRBV5-1	TGCGCCAGCAGCTTGGGTGCCGGTCTCGGGGAGCTGTTTTTT	CASSLGAGLGELFF
TRBD1	once	TRBJ1-1	TRBV2	TGTGCCAGCAGTGGGGACAGGGGGTTCGGAAGCGGGAACACTGAAGCTTTCTTT	CASSGDRGFGSGNTEAFF
.	.	TRBJ1-5	TRBV11-2	TGTGCCAGCAGCTTAGATATGCGGGGCCCCAATCAGCCCCAGCATTTT	CASSLDMRGPNQPQHF
TRBD1	once	TRBJ1-2	TRBV5-1	TGCGCCAGCAGCTTAATGGGACAGGGGGGCTATGGCTACACCTTC	CASSLMGQGGYGYTF
TRBD1	.	TRBJ1-2	TRBV5-5	TGTGCCAGCAGCTTCGTACAGGGGGGTCACGGTGTCTATGGCTACACCTTC	CASSFVQGGHGVYGYTF
.	.	TRBJ2-3	TRBV5-1	TGCGCCAGCAGCTTGGAGCGCACAGATACGCAGTATTTT	CASSLERTDTQYF
TRBD1	.	TRBJ1-2	TRBV5-6	TGTGCCAGCAGCTGGACAGGGTCGGACTATGGCTACACCTTC	CASSWTGSDYGYTF
TRBD2	.	TRBJ2-1	TRBV11-1	TGTGCCAGCAGCAACGGACTAGCGGGAGGATGGGAGCAGTTCTTC	CASSNGLAGGWEQFF
TRBD2	.	TRBJ2-7	TRBV5-5	TGTGCCAGCAGCTTACTAGCGGGCAGGTACGAGCAGTACTTC	CASSLLAGRYEQYF
TRBD1	.	TRBJ2-7	TRBV14	TGTGCCAGCAGCCACCATAATCTATGCCGGGACAGGGGCCAAACCAACGGCTCCTACGAGCAGTACTTC	CASSHHNLCRDRGQTNGSYEQYF
.	.	TRBJ2-5	TRBV29-1	TGCAGCCCATTTCCAGAGACCCAGTACTTC	CSPFPETQYF
.	.	TRBJ1-2	TRBV18	TGTGCCAGCTCGCGTACAGGGTCCGGCTATGGCTACACCTTC	CASSRTGSGYGYTF
TRBD1	many	TRBJ1-1	TRBV5-6	TGTGCCAGCAGCGGAACGGGACAGGGAATAGAGACTGAAGCTTTCTTT	CASSGTGQGIETEAFF
TRBD2	.	TRBJ2-4	TRBV19	TGTGCCAGTAGTATCGTATTAGCGGGAGTTCTAAGAGCCAAAAACATTCAGTACTTC	CASSIVLAGVLRAKNIQYF
.	.	TRBJ2-2	TRBV6-5	TGTGCCAGCAGCAGACTAGGTCAATCCGGGGAGCTGTTTTTT	CASSRLGQSGELFF
TRBD1	.	TRBJ1-1	TRBV5-4	TGTGCCAGCAGCACACGTAACCCGGGACAGGGCTCTGAAGCTTTCTTT	CASSTRNPGQGSEAFF
TRBD1	few	TRBJ1-2	TRBV11-2	TGTGCCAGCAGCTCTTACAGGGGGCTTGGGAATGGCTACACCTTC	CASSSYRGLGNGYTF
TRBD1	once	TRBJ2-3	TRBV7-8	TGTGCCAGCAGCCTTGCCCATAGACAGGGACCCACAGATACGCAGTATTTT	CASSLAHRQGPTDTQYF
TRBD2	.	TRBJ2-1	TRBV11-2	TGTGCCAGCAGCGGAGGACTAGCCTCTTACAATGAGCAGTTCTTC	CASSGGLASYNEQFF
TRBD2	.	TRBJ2-2	TRBV27	TGTGCCAGCAGGGGGACTAGCCACACCGGGGAGCTGTTTTTT	CASRGTSHTGELFF
.	.	TRBJ1-3	TRBV12-3/TRBV12-4	TGTGCCAGCAGCCAACTGTTGCGGGGGACCATATATTTT	CASSQLLRGTIYF
.	.	TRBJ1-2	TRBV11-1	TGTGCCAGCAGCTTGTCCAGGGGTTCCAGCGGCTACACCTTC	CASSLSRGSSGYTF
TRBD1	.	TRBJ2-7	TRBV7-9	TGTGCCAGCAGCTGGGGACAGGCATCCTACGAGCAGTACTTC	CASSWGQASYEQYF
.	.	TRBJ1-1	TRBV5-1	TGCGCCAGCAGCTTGGCCCCAAACACTGAAGCTTTCTTT	CASSLAPNTEAFF
.	.	TRBJ1-5	TRBV4-1	TGCGCCAGCAGCCAAGAGGGCGCCCGCAGCAATCAGCCCCAGCATTTT	CASSQEGARSNQPQHF
TRBD2	.	TRBJ2-7	TRBV18	TGTGCCAGCTCCCCACGGGGGGGGGAAACCCACGAGCAGTACTTC	CASSPRGGETHEQYF
TRBD1	.	TRBJ1-5	TRBV24-1	TGTGCCACCAGTGATACGACAGGGGGGCTTCAGCCCCAGCATTTT	CATSDTTGGLQPQHF
.	.	TRBJ1-1	TRBV4-1	TGCGCCAGCAGCCAAAAGACAGGCATGAACACTGAAGCTTTCTTT	CASSQKTGMNTEAFF
TRBD1	.	TRBJ2-7	TRBV18	TGTGCCAGCTCACCTCGGGACAGGGGCTACGAGCAGTACTTC	CASSPRDRGYEQYF
TRBD2	.	TRBJ2-1	TRBV10-2	TGCGCCAGCCGACTAGCGGGGAGCTCCTACAATGAGCAGTTCTTC	CASRLAGSSYNEQFF
TRBD2	many	TRBJ2-1	TRBV19	TGTGCCAGTACACCCTGGACTAGCGGCCGCTCCTACAATGAGCAGTTCTTC	CASTPWTSGRSYNEQFF
.	few	TRBJ1-1	TRBV2	TGTGCCAGCAGTGAACGCCCTTGGGGGGGCACTGAAGCTTTCTTT	CASSERPWGGTEAFF
.	.	TRBJ1-1	TRBV2	TGTGCCAGCAGTGAAGCTCGCCTAGGGGGAGTGAACACTGAAGCTTTCTTT	CASSEARLGGVNTEAFF
.	few	TRBJ1-6	TRBV7-8	TGTGCCAGCAGCTCCGGTCCTAATTCACCCCTCCACTTT	CASSSGPNSPLHF